Here is one TCR beta chain with its context. Its target is not known. The sample is drawn from a study of OX40 agonist ivuxolimab in advanced cancers. Study background: The eligibility criteria allowed prior anti-PD-1, anti-PD-L1 or anti-CTLA-4 therapy, and 40% had some. Overall study results and limits: Determination of antigen specificity was not performed for the expanded peripheral T cells. Among the lowest peripheral clonal expansion occurred in 0.1-3.0 mg/kg partial responders.

Any history of autoimmune disease or systemic immunosuppression disqualified patients. Measured with immunoSEQ multiplex PCR; TCRdb has only the in-frame clones, and not every one. This sample has about 74,000 clones, with approximately 81% found just once. Sequenced material: CD4+ or CD8+ T cells sorted from blood, taken in a trial of the OX40 agonist ivuxolimab. The sequence derives from an adult with an advanced solid tumor such as melanoma, head and neck, liver or kidney cancer.

The CDR3 here is CASSENSGGEQYF. DNA for the CDR3: TGCGCCAGCAGTGAGAACTCCGGGGGTGAGCAGTACTTC. The rearrangement uses TRBV10-1 and TRBJ2-7; maybe TRBD2 (6 bases). The CDR3 is 13 amino acids. Trimming stripped 2 bases from V and 7 bases from J, with 12 bases between. Per germline, CDR1 WNHNN and CDR2 SYGVQD (reference sequence).